A single sample is the source of the 17 T cell receptor beta chains below, sequenced in a study of Ad26.COV2.S vaccination and SARS-CoV-2 variants. Libraries were prepared by immunoSEQ multiplex PCR; TCRdb keeps only in-frame clonotypes and omits some of them. The repertoire includes about 350,000 clones, just over 90% of them detected once, and under 5% sits in the top ten. The sequencing used peripheral blood, collected after recovery from COVID-19. All receptors come from a human donor who had recovered from COVID-19.

The chain recombines TRBV13 with TRBJ2-1; D is possibly TRBD2 (6 bases). From germline, CDR1 is PRHDT and CDR2 FYEKMQ (reference sequence). The CDR3 runs 13 residues. V dropped 0 bases and J dropped 10 bases, with 10 bases sitting between them. The CDR3 bases are TGTGCCAGCAGCTTAGGCCCGACTAGGGAGCAGTTCTTC. Protein sequence: CASSLGPTREQFF.

The CDR3 sequence is CASSPSVGGMQETQYF. Written as DNA, the CDR3 is TGCGCCAGCAGCCCCTCGGTCGGGGGGATGCAGGAGACCCAGTACTTC. J is TRBJ2-5 and V is TRBV5-1, with 7 bases that match TRBD2. Germline V CDR1 and CDR2: SGHRS, YFSETQ. Germline trimming cut 4 bases from V and 5 bases from J; bases unmatched to any gene: 14. The CDR3 is made up of 16 amino acids.

This chain links TRBV2 with TRBJ2-3; 11 positions match TRBD1. This CDR3 region has 17 residues. Trimming removed 11 bases from V and 6 bases from J; junction bases left unmatched: 19. Germline V gene data show CDR1 as SNHLY and CDR2 as FYNNEI. CDR3 in amino acids: CAGQPIPDRGRWDTQYF. In DNA form, the CDR3 reads TGTGCCGGCCAACCTATACCGGACAGGGGGCGGTGGGATACGCAGTATTTT.

The gene calls are TRBV2 and TRBJ2-1; D possibly matches TRBD1 or TRBD2 (5 bases each). CDR1 is SNHLY and CDR2 is FYNNEI in the germline V gene. Trimming cost V 8 bases and J 7 bases, with 15 bases left between them. This CDR3 is 13 amino acids long. CDR3: CASGGTGMNEQFF. CDR3 DNA: TGTGCCAGCGGGGGTACGGGAATGAATGAGCAGTTCTTC.

This clone was observed once. The V gene is TRBV24-1, the J gene TRBJ2-1, with TRBD1 matching over 8 bases. The CDR3 is made up of 15 amino acids. The J segment lost 6 bases and the V segment lost 2 bases, leaving 5 bases of the junction unmatched. Germline V gene data show CDR1 as KGHDR and CDR2 as SFDVKD. CDR3 residues: CATSDSGTGINEQFF. The DNA of the CDR3 is TGTGCCACCAGTGATTCCGGGACAGGCATCAATGAGCAGTTCTTC.

In DNA form, the CDR3 reads TGTGCCAGCAGTTACTCGACAACAACGAACACTGAAGCTTTCTTT. Encoded protein: CASSYSTTTNTEAFF. V is TRBV6-2 or TRBV6-3 and J is TRBJ1-1; D not certain. Trimming stripped 0 bases from V and 1 base from J, with 9 bases between. The CDR3 has 15 residues. Germline lookup yields CDR1 MNHEY and CDR2 SVGEGT.

V and J are TRBV6-2 or TRBV6-3 and TRBJ1-1; unclear D gene. The germline CDR1 and CDR2 sequences are MNHEY and SVGEGT. The ends were cut back, 4 bases at V and 5 bases at J, with 8 bases in the middle. The CDR3 has 12 amino acids. CDR3 nucleotide sequence: TGTGCCAGCAGTTCCGGGTATACTGAAGCTTTCTTT. This sequence encodes CASSSGYTEAFF.

The chain links TRBV13 to TRBJ1-2, with 8 bases matching TRBD1. Germline V gene data show CDR1 as PRHDT and CDR2 as FYEKMQ (reference sequence). The trim removed 5 bases at V and 6 bases at J, leaving 8 bases unmatched. This CDR3 spans 14 amino acids. The DNA for the CDR3 is TGTGCCAGCAGCCGAGGGACAGGTGGGGATGGCTACACCTTC. It encodes CASSRGTGGDGYTF.

The chain employs TRBV27 and TRBJ2-7; unclear D gene. Between the trimmed V and J ends, which lost 2 bases and 0 bases, there was a span of 11 bases. This CDR3 has 15 residues. Germline loops: CDR1 MNHEY, CDR2 SMNVEV (reference sequence). Written as DNA, the CDR3 is TGTGCCAGCAGTTTAACCATAAACTTCTCCTACGAGCAGTACTTC. This encodes CASSLTINFSYEQYF.

The chain employs TRBV27 and TRBJ1-2; D is uncertain. The CDR3 is 16 residues long. Trimming removed 5 bases at V and 0 bases at J, with 16 bases between. Germline values: CDR1 MNHEY, CDR2 SMNVEV (reference sequence). In nucleotides, the CDR3 is TGTGCCAGCAGTCCGATCTCGTCGCCGCCTAACTATGGCTACACCTTC. This translates into CASSPISSPPNYGYTF.

This chain links TRBV2 with TRBJ2-5; D is possibly TRBD1 or TRBD2 (6 bases each). From germline, CDR1 is SNHLY and CDR2 FYNNEI. The CDR3 runs to 12 residues. Trimming pared 10 bases from V and 5 bases from J, leaving 14 bases between. CDR3 region: CATSGARETQYF. The CDR3 DNA reads TGTGCCACCTCGGGGGCTCGGGAGACCCAGTACTTC. Together with reference TRBV2 and TRBJ2-5, the CDR3 gives the full variable domain: EPEVTQTPSHQVTQMGQEVILRCVPISNHLYFYWYRQILGQKVEFLVSFYNNEISEKSEIFDDQFSVERPDGSNFTLKIRSTKLEDSAMYFCATSGARETQYFGPGTRLLVL.

The chain couples TRBV7-9 to TRBJ2-5, with TRBD1 identical over 7 bases. The junction had 3 bases not matched to a gene; V was cut back by 1 base and J by 1 base. Germline V gene sequence: CDR1 SEHNR, CDR2 FQNEAQ (reference sequence). The CDR3 loop spans 15 amino acids. The CDR3, as DNA: TGTGCCAGCAGCTTAGGGAGACAGGGCCAAGAGACCCAGTACTTC. It is translated as CASSLGRQGQETQYF.

The chain carries TRBV5-4 and TRBJ2-1, with 7 bases identical to TRBD2. Per the germline V gene, CDR1 is SGHNT and CDR2 is YYREEE (reference sequence). The CDR3 runs to 16 residues. V shed 3 bases and J 2 bases; nucleotides not matched to a gene: 8. The CDR3 reads CASSSGGGDPYNEQFF. The CDR3, as DNA: TGTGCCAGCAGCTCGGGGGGAGGGGACCCCTACAATGAGCAGTTCTTC.

The chain employs TRBV4-1 and TRBJ1-2, with D possibly matching TRBD1 (5 bases). This CDR3 has 15 residues. V was trimmed by 7 bases and J by 2 bases, leaving 17 bases between them. CDR1 MGHRA and CDR2 YSYEKL come from the germline V gene. CDR3 protein: CASTLQEGSNYGYTF. DNA of the CDR3: TGCGCCAGCACCCTCCAGGAGGGGAGCAACTATGGCTACACCTTC.

CDR3 in amino acids: CSARDGEQYF. In DNA, the CDR3 is TGCAGTGCTAGAGATGGCGAGCAGTACTTC. The chain links TRBV20-1 to TRBJ2-7; unclear D gene. The CDR3 is 10 amino acids. Germline CDR1 DFQATT, CDR2 SNEGSKA (reference sequence). V was pared by 0 bases and J by 6 bases, with 3 bases between.

The CDR3 region has the DNA TGCGCCAGCAGCTTGAGTGGCGAGCAGTACTTC. Translated: CASSLSGEQYF. The chain couples TRBV5-1 to TRBJ2-7; D is uncertain. Germline assignment: CDR1 SGHRS and CDR2 YFSETQ. CDR3 length equals 11 residues. V was cut by 1 base and J by 6 bases, with 5 bases left in between.

The rearrangement joins TRBV6-5 to TRBJ2-1, with a weak D call TRBD1 (6 bases). Trimming removed 4 bases at V and 8 bases at J, with 21 bases between. This CDR3 comprises 16 residues. Germline lookup yields CDR1 MNHEY and CDR2 SVGAGI. The CDR3 DNA sequence: TGTGCCAGCAGTTTATTTCCCCCAGGGGAAGGGCATGAGCAGTTCTTC. It is translated as CASSLFPPGEGHEQFF.